This TCR beta chain was obtained from a study of blood T cell repertoires in COVID-19. Libraries were prepared by immunoSEQ multiplex PCR; TCRdb keeps only in-frame clonotypes and omits some of them. The table shows 130,000 to 150,000 clones, with 88% occurring only once. The CDR3 loop spans 15 amino acids. V lost 7 bases and J lost 0, with 12 bases in between. Germline values: CDR1 LGHDT, CDR2 YNNKEL (reference sequence). The chain has TRBV3-1 (or the pseudogene TRBV3-2) and TRBJ2-2, with TRBD1 as a possible D gene (6 bases). Sequences were obtained from peripheral blood. The TCR comes from a man aged 50-60 years with active or convalescent COVID-19. CDR3 region: CASTTQGTNTGELFF. Here the CDR3 DNA reads TGTGCCAGCACCACGCAGGGGACGAACACCGGGGAGCTGTTTTTT.